This T cell receptor beta chain was documented in a study of blood T cell repertoires in COVID-19. Produced via immunoSEQ multiplex PCR; TCRdb's table is partial and in-frame only. The table has some 250,000 clones, approximately 90% seen once; the top ten hold around 0.99%. Germline CDR1 MGHRA, CDR2 YSYEKL. This CDR3 comprises 15 residues. The ends lost 4 bases at V and 10 bases at J; junction bases unmatched: 7. Concerning this clone itself: Other nucleotide sequences in the sample specify the same CDR3.

The genes are TRBV4-1 and TRBJ2-1, with TRBD2 matching 13 bases. The sequence was obtained from a woman between 35 and 50 years old who had recovered from COVID-19. Material for sequencing was peripheral blood. CDR3 region: CASSPGLAGVGEQFF. The CDR3 nucleotides are TGCGCCAGCAGCCCCGGACTAGCGGGAGTAGGGGAGCAGTTCTTC.